The 4 T cell receptor beta chains below were found in one sample sequenced in a study of regulatory and conventional T cells in RAG deficiency. Blood CD4+ CD25-low CD127-high conventional T cells supplied the genomic DNA template. The table came from immunoSEQ multiplex PCR; TCRdb's copy has only in-frame clones and leaves some out. The sample holds 25,000 to 35,000 clones, approximately 96% seen once. In addition, the sample was reused for a study of regulatory T cells. In that study: The PCR used 52 TRBV and 13 TRBJ primers.

The sequenced material came from CD25- CD4+ T cells sorted from blood. The receptors were gathered from a human donor in good health.

The chain's CDR3 is CASSGGGGANYNEQFF. The CDR3 coding sequence is TGTGCCAGCAGCGGGGGAGGAGGGGCCAATTACAATGAGCAGTTCTTC. The chain couples TRBV9 to TRBJ2-1; TRBD2 is a possible D gene (6 bases). This CDR3 is 16 amino acids long. Trimming cost V 3 bases and J 4 bases, with 17 bases left between them. CDR1 and CDR2 (germline): SGDLS, YYNGEE.

This chain uses TRBV25-1 with TRBJ2-7; D might be TRBD1 (5 bases). The CDR3 spans 14 residues. Deletions cut 6 bases from V and 2 bases from J, with 14 bases between. Germline V gives CDR1 MGHDK, CDR2 SYGVNS. DNA of the CDR3: TGTGCCAGCAGGGACGCCGCAGGGCCCTACGAGCAGTACTTC. Amino acid sequence: CASRDAAGPYEQYF.

The V call is TRBV4-1, the J call TRBJ1-3; possibly TRBD1 for D (5 bases). This CDR3 spans 16 amino acids. Trimming took 2 bases from V and 1 from J, leaving 12 bases between them. From germline, CDR1 is MGHRA and CDR2 YSYEKL. The CDR3 DNA is TGCGCCAGCAGCCAACACCAGACAGTTTCTGGAAACACCATATATTTT. Translating gives CASSQHQTVSGNTIYF.

CDR3: CASSPLQGAGGYTF. For the CDR3, the DNA is TGTGCCAGCAGCCCCCTACAGGGGGCGGGAGGCTACACCTTC. V is TRBV2 and J is TRBJ1-2; 9 bases match TRBD1. The length of the CDR3 is 14 residues. Trimming removed 6 bases from V and 8 bases from J; junction bases left unmatched: 10. CDR1 is SNHLY, CDR2 FYNNEI, per germline.